This TCR beta chain was observed in a study of blood T cell repertoires in COVID-19. Sequenced by immunoSEQ multiplex PCR; TCRdb stores in-frame clones only, minus some. The sample contains 200,000 to 250,000 clones, under 90% of which appear only once. Per germline, CDR1 LGHDT and CDR2 YNNKEL (reference sequence). This CDR3 spans 15 amino acids. V dropped 5 bases and J dropped 7; count of bases not matched to a gene: 8. The clonotype originates from a woman aged 55-69 years who had recovered from COVID-19. The sample comprised PBMCs or T cells enriched from blood (not recorded which). This chain joins TRBV3-1 (or the pseudogene TRBV3-2) and TRBJ2-1; 10 bases agree with TRBD2. The CDR3 DNA follows: TGTGCCAGCAGCGCACTAGCGGGGTTTGGGAATGAGCAGTTCTTC. Translated: CASSALAGFGNEQFF.